This T cell receptor beta chain was documented in a study of control samples from healthy donors and cancer patients. Profiled with immunoSEQ multiplex PCR; TCRdb holds only in-frame clones, not every one. The data show about 140,000 clones, around 94% seen once. Relative to its sample, this clone is medium-sized. The CDR3 sequence is 15 residues long. Germline V lookup: CDR1 PRHDT, CDR2 FYEKMQ (reference sequence). The ends lost 3 bases at V and 1 base at J; junction bases unmatched: 6. The TCR was taken from a man aged 40-50 years in good health. The sequenced sample was blood. The gene calls are TRBV13 and TRBJ2-7; 7 bases match TRBD1. The CDR3 is CASSFEGQRSYEQYF. For the CDR3, the DNA is TGTGCCAGCAGCTTCGAGGGACAGAGGTCCTACGAGCAGTACTTC.